One and the same sample provided the 30 T cell receptor beta chains below, sequenced in a study of CD8+CD57+ T cells in acquired aplastic anemia. TCR beta VDJ and CDR3 were profiled, and genomic DNA was the template. One entry per CDR3 protein, called by TCRdb with MiXCR from the reads. In the table there are 60,000 to 75,000 distinct CDR3 sequences, roughly 54% of which are singletons. Sequencing input: sorted CD4+, CD8+, or CD8+CD57+ T cells (not recorded which) from PBMCs. The receptor source for this set is a human donor in good health, serving as a control.

A word on this clonotype: A read error may account for a junction end that differs from germline. The rearrangement links TRBV15 to TRBJ1-1; D possibly corresponds to TRBD1 (6 bases). This CDR3 region has 15 residues. Looked up from germline, CDR1 is LNHNV and CDR2 is YYDKDF (reference sequence). The CDR3 sequence is CAASSSGTLNTEAFF. The CDR3 coding sequence is TGTGCCGCCAGCAGCTCCGGGACACTGAACACTGAAGCTTTCTTT.

Ten or more counts support this clonotype. V gene TRBV7-9 combines with J gene TRBJ2-1; 8 bases match TRBD1. The CDR3 contains 13 residues. Germline V gene lookup returns CDR1 SEHNR and CDR2 FQNEAQ (reference sequence). V shed 4 bases and J 13 bases; nucleotides not matched to a gene: 9. The chain's CDR3 is CASSSGGQGKQFF. CDR3 in DNA: TGTGCCAGCAGCTCCGGTGGACAGGGAAAACAGTTCTTC.

The CDR3 loop is CASSLTSGTGNEQFF. The CDR3 bases are TGTGCCAGCAGCTTAACCAGCGGGACGGGCAATGAGCAGTTCTTC. V is TRBV7-6 and J is TRBJ2-1; 7 bases align to TRBD2. V shed 2 bases, J shed 6 bases, and the junction held 7 bases outside the gene matches. The CDR3 loop spans 15 amino acids. The germline V gene encodes CDR1 SGHVS and CDR2 FNYEAQ. The whole variable domain, remainder taken from reference TRBV7-6 and TRBJ2-1, is GAGVSQSPRYKVTKRGQDVALRCDPISGHVSLYWYRQALGQGPEFLTYFNYEAQQDKSGLPNDRFSAERPEGSISTLTIQRTEQRDSAMYRCASSLTSGTGNEQFFGPGTRLTVL.

This clonotype was recorded a few times. V gene TRBV28 combines with J gene TRBJ2-5; D tentatively fits TRBD1 or TRBD2 (5 bases each). There are 13 residues in the CDR3. CDR1 and CDR2 from the germline V gene are MDHEN and SYDVKM. Between the trimmed V and J ends, which lost 6 bases and 4 bases, there was a span of 12 bases. The CDR3 bases are TGTGCCAGCAGATACCAGGGAGTAGAGACCCAGTACTTC. It encodes CASRYQGVETQYF.

The chain couples TRBV20-1 to TRBJ2-7; possibly TRBD2 for D (6 bases). Germline lookup yields CDR1 DFQATT and CDR2 SNEGSKA (reference sequence). V gave up 3 bases and J gave up 7 bases, with 10 bases separating them. The CDR3 loop spans 11 amino acids. CDR3: CSASWAGEQYF. The CDR3 nucleotides are TGCAGTGCTAGTTGGGCGGGAGAGCAGTACTTC.

The chain is built from TRBV30 and TRBJ1-5, with TRBD1 as a possible D gene (6 bases). The CDR3 has 13 amino acids. V lost 2 bases and J 7 bases, leaving 12 bases between the germline ends. Germline V lookup: CDR1 GTSNPN, CDR2 SVGIG (reference sequence). In DNA, the CDR3 is TGTGCCTGGAGTCTCGGGGGCGACCAGCCCCAGCATTTT. It encodes CAWSLGGDQPQHF.

The V and J genes are TRBV25-1 and TRBJ1-1; D is possibly TRBD1 (6 bases). Germline assignment: CDR1 MGHDK and CDR2 SYGVNS. Trimming shortened V by 4 bases and J by 4 bases, and 16 bases separated the two germline ends. This CDR3 is 15 amino acids long. CDR3 DNA sequence: TGTGCCAGCAGTGCTAGAACCGGGGGGCGCACTGAAGCTTTCTTT. Translation gives CASSARTGGRTEAFF. The full variable domain, with the rest looked up from reference TRBV25-1 and TRBJ1-1, is EADIYQTPRYLVIGTGKKITLECSQTMGHDKMYWYQQDPGMELHLIHYSYGVNSTEKGDLSSESTVSRIRTEHFPLTLESARPSHTSQYLCASSARTGGRTEAFFGQGTRLTVV.

This clonotype was found many times. The chain employs TRBV5-5 and TRBJ1-3; no definite D call. The CDR3 runs to 14 residues. Trimming took 2 bases from V and 4 from J, leaving 10 bases between them. Germline V gene data show CDR1 as SGHKS and CDR2 as YYEKEE (reference sequence). The CDR3 protein is CASSFRSSGNTIYF. CDR3 sequence (DNA): TGTGCCAGCAGCTTTAGGAGTTCAGGAAACACCATATATTTT.

This clonotype appeared a single time. The genes are TRBV2 and TRBJ2-3; the D is unclear. Germline V gene sequence: CDR1 SNHLY, CDR2 FYNNEI. The CDR3 is 12 residues long. Deletions cut 11 bases from V and 3 bases from J, with 12 bases between. The CDR3 DNA follows: TGTGCCGTCCACCCGGAGACAGATACGCAGTATTTT. It translates to CAVHPETDTQYF. Based on the CDR3 plus reference TRBV2 and TRBJ2-3, the full variable domain is EPEVTQTPSHQVTQMGQEVILRCVPISNHLYFYWYRQILGQKVEFLVSFYNNEISEKSEIFDDQFSVERPDGSNFTLKIRSTKLEDSAMYFCAVHPETDTQYFGPGTRLTVL.

This clonotype counts as medium-sized. The chain joins TRBV10-3 to TRBJ2-1; 10 nucleotides line up with TRBD2. Germline CDR1 is ENHRY and CDR2 is SYGVKD. The J segment lost 8 bases and the V segment lost 6 bases, leaving 10 bases of the junction unmatched. The CDR3 has 15 amino acids. DNA of the CDR3: TGTGCCATCAGATCCAGCGGGAGGGAGAACCATGAGCAGTTCTTC. This gives the protein CAIRSSGRENHEQFF.

The chain couples TRBV20-1 to TRBJ2-7; D call uncertain. Germline-derived CDR1 and CDR2 are DFQATT and SNEGSKA (reference sequence). This CDR3 spans 13 amino acids. Between the trimmed V and J ends, which lost 6 bases and 11 bases, there was a span of 23 bases. Here the CDR3 DNA reads TGCAGTGCCAACTTCGGACGGAATGGGAAGGAGTACTTC. Translation: CSANFGRNGKEYF.

This clonotype occurred many times. The V call is TRBV3-1, the J call TRBJ1-2, with 7 bases aligning to TRBD1. J lost 4 bases, V lost 8 bases, and 10 bases had no gene match. Germline V gene data show CDR1 as LGHDT and CDR2 as YNNKEL (reference sequence). The CDR3 extends over 14 amino acids. The CDR3 is CASGKAHRGYGYTF. The CDR3 nucleotides read TGTGCCAGCGGTAAGGCGCACAGGGGCTATGGCTACACCTTC.

This chain connects TRBV2 to TRBJ2-7, with D uncertain. CDR1 SNHLY and CDR2 FYNNEI come from the germline V gene. CDR3 size: 13 residues. V lost 6 bases to trimming and J lost 2 bases, with 11 bases between them. The CDR3 loop reads CASRSHIAYEQYF. The CDR3 region has the DNA TGTGCCAGCAGATCACATATAGCCTACGAGCAGTACTTC.

The rearrangement joins TRBV19 to TRBJ1-5; D may be TRBD1 (6 bases). Germline CDR1 LNHDA, CDR2 SQIVND (reference sequence). The CDR3 length is 15 residues. V lost 3 bases to trimming and J lost 7 bases, with 16 bases between them. In nucleotides, the CDR3 is TGTGCCAGTAGTATCGGCAGGGGATTCGGCCAGCCCCAGCATTTT. It specifies CASSIGRGFGQPQHF.

This clonotype was recorded a few times. The J gene is TRBJ2-7, the V gene TRBV7-2; possibly TRBD2 for D (6 bases). CDR1 and CDR2 (germline): SGHTA, FQGNSA. This CDR3 contains 13 residues. V was shortened by 5 bases and J by 2 bases, with 10 bases between the two germline ends. The CDR3 nucleotides are TGTGCCAGCAGCCGCGGGACCCCCTACGAGCAGTACTTC. This sequence encodes CASSRGTPYEQYF.

The J gene is TRBJ2-7, the V gene TRBV3-1; unclear D gene. Germline loops: CDR1 LGHDT, CDR2 YNNKEL (reference sequence). Between the trimmed V and J ends, which lost 0 bases and 5 bases, there was a span of 8 bases. The CDR3 is 13 residues long. The chain's CDR3 is CASSQDLANEQYF. CDR3 in DNA: TGTGCCAGCAGCCAAGATCTGGCCAACGAGCAGTACTTC.

This clonotype was seen at least ten times. The chain combines TRBV9 with TRBJ1-6, with D maybe TRBD1 (6 bases). Trimming pared 2 bases from V and 6 bases from J, leaving 12 bases between. CDR3 length equals 15 residues. CDR1 is SGDLS, CDR2 YYNGEE, per germline. CDR3 sequence: CASSVETGFNSPLHF. The CDR3 bases are TGTGCCAGCAGCGTTGAAACAGGGTTTAATTCACCCCTCCACTTT.

There are many counts of this clonotype. The chain recombines TRBV18 with TRBJ2-5; 8 nucleotides align to TRBD1. Germline V CDR1 and CDR2: KGHSH, LQKENI. CDR3 length equals 13 residues. With 2 bases clipped from V and 4 bases from J, the junction kept 0 bases outside the gene matches. CDR3 sequence: CASSPGQGETQYF. The CDR3 DNA reads as TGTGCCAGCTCACCAGGACAGGGAGAGACCCAGTACTTC.

This clonotype was recorded at least ten times. The chain couples TRBV3-1 to TRBJ2-7; 7 positions match TRBD2. Trimming took 0 bases from V and 7 from J; bases not matched to a gene: 9. This CDR3 region has 15 residues. Germline V gene lookup returns CDR1 LGHDT and CDR2 YNNKEL (reference sequence). The DNA for the CDR3 is TGTGCCAGCAGCCAAGATAGCGGGTCAGCCCGAGAGCAGTACTTC. This gives the protein CASSQDSGSAREQYF.

This clonotype was counted once. The junction differs from germline at one of its ends, possibly a read error. The chain recombines TRBV7-7 with TRBJ2-2; D gene uncertain. The germline V gene has CDR1 SSHAT and CDR2 FNYEAQ (reference sequence). The CDR3 is made up of 14 amino acids. CDR3 nucleotide sequence: TGTGCTAGCAGCTACGACGGGAACACCGGGGAGCTGTTTTTT. Amino acids: CASSYDGNTGELFF. Full variable domain (remainder filled in from reference TRBV7-7 and TRBJ2-2): GAGVSQSPRYKVTKRGQDVTLRCDPISSHATLYWYQQALGQGPEFLTYFNYEAQPDKSGLPSDRFSAERPEGSISTLTIQRTEQRDSAMYRCASSYDGNTGELFFGEGSRLTVL.

The chain uses TRBV5-1 and TRBJ1-6; D may be TRBD1 (5 bases). The CDR3 runs 13 residues. Germline CDR1 is SGHRS and CDR2 is YFSETQ. Trimming pared 4 bases from V and 10 bases from J, leaving 12 bases between. CDR3 protein: CASSGQGGSPLHF. CDR3 coding DNA: TGCGCCAGCAGCGGGCAGGGAGGCTCACCCCTCCACTTT.

This clonotype was seen at least ten times. The CDR3 spells CASSDWSWGSGNTIYF. The CDR3 region has the DNA TGTGCCAGCAGTGACTGGTCGTGGGGGTCGGGAAACACCATATATTTT. The V gene is TRBV6-4, the J gene TRBJ1-3, with D possibly TRBD1 on 5 matching bases. The ends were cut back, 1 base at V and 4 bases at J, with 14 bases in the middle. The germline V gene has CDR1 MRHNA and CDR2 SNTAGT. This CDR3 contains 16 residues.

This clonotype was counted between two and nine times. CDR3 DNA: TGTGCCAGCAGCGTAGTGAACGAGCAGTACTTC. It specifies CASSVVNEQYF. V is TRBV9 and J is TRBJ2-7; D is unclear. The CDR3 runs 11 residues. Deletions cut 0 bases from V and 5 bases from J, with 3 bases between. Germline loops: CDR1 SGDLS, CDR2 YYNGEE.

This clonotype appeared a single time. The chain joins TRBV6-2 or TRBV6-3 to TRBJ2-7, with D possibly TRBD2 on 5 matching bases. Trimming left V 0 bases short and J 0 bases short, with 12 bases between. Germline lookup yields CDR1 MNHEY and CDR2 SVGEGT. This CDR3 has 16 amino acids. CDR3 nucleotide sequence: TGTGCCAGCAGTTACTCGTTCCGGACTCCCTCCTACGAGCAGTACTTC. Protein product: CASSYSFRTPSYEQYF.

The chain employs TRBV10-3 and TRBJ1-6; D call uncertain. V was shortened by 2 bases and J by 3 bases, with 11 bases between the two germline ends. Germline CDR1 ENHRY, CDR2 SYGVKD. CDR3 length: 16 amino acids. This CDR3 is CAISEPSTDYNSPLHF. CDR3 nucleotides: TGTGCCATCAGTGAGCCTTCGACGGACTATAATTCACCCCTCCACTTT.

The J gene is TRBJ2-7, the V gene TRBV2; 9 bases align to TRBD2. Per germline, CDR1 SNHLY and CDR2 FYNNEI. CDR3 size: 14 residues. The V gene end was trimmed by 6 bases and the J gene end by 2 bases; junction bases not matched to a gene: 5. Written as DNA, the CDR3 is TGTGCCAGCAGGACTAGCGGAGGCACCTACGAGCAGTACTTC. Its protein is CASRTSGGTYEQYF.

The J gene is TRBJ2-5, the V gene TRBV20-1; D uncertain. The V and J ends lost 5 bases and 5 bases respectively, with 12 bases between them. Per germline, CDR1 DFQATT and CDR2 SNEGSKA (reference sequence). The CDR3 is 12 residues long. This CDR3 is CSAEWSRETQYF. CDR3 bases: TGCAGTGCTGAATGGTCCAGGGAGACCCAGTACTTC.

This clonotype was picked up many times. The genes are TRBV4-1 and TRBJ2-5; the match to TRBD1 covers 7 bases. The CDR3 consists of 16 residues. Germline values: CDR1 MGHRA, CDR2 YSYEKL. With 0 bases clipped from V and 3 bases from J, the junction kept 7 bases outside the gene matches. The CDR3 reads CASSQETGANKETQYF. The CDR3 nucleotides are TGCGCCAGCAGCCAAGAAACAGGGGCGAACAAAGAGACCCAGTACTTC.

This clonotype was counted at least ten times. V usage is TRBV20-1 and J usage is TRBJ1-2; weak D call: TRBD1 (6 bases). The CDR3 covers 16 residues. Germline CDR1 reads DFQATT; CDR2 reads SNEGSKA (reference sequence). V lost 1 base, J lost 2 bases, and 17 bases lay in between. CDR3 residues: CSARGQGGPRNYGYTF. The DNA of the CDR3 is TGCAGTGCTAGAGGTCAAGGGGGACCGAGAAACTATGGCTACACCTTC.

This clonotype came up many times. The chain employs TRBV7-9 and TRBJ1-1; 7 nucleotides align to TRBD1. The CDR3 is made up of 15 amino acids. V trimming: 6 bases; J trimming: 2 bases; junction bases outside the gene matches: 9. Germline V CDR1 and CDR2: SEHNR, FQNEAQ (reference sequence). This CDR3 reads CASRGVRQGNTEAFF. The CDR3 region has the DNA TGTGCCAGCAGAGGTGTTAGACAGGGTAACACTGAAGCTTTCTTT.